This T cell receptor beta chain was sequenced during a study of blood T cell repertoires in COVID-19. At the level of the study: Samples taken during acute and convalescent COVID-19 were collected in the United States, Italy and Spain. Nucleic acid was either cDNA or gDNA, and it came from T cells, B-cell-depleted T cells, or PBMCs.

Clones were sequenced by immunoSEQ multiplex PCR, and TCRdb holds only the in-frame ones, with some missing. There are about 210,000 clones in the sample; roughly 81% occur only once, and approximately 8% lies in the top ten. This clone appeared a single time. The CDR3 runs 12 residues. The germline V and J ends were trimmed by 4 bases and 14 bases, with 14 bases remaining between them. Sequencing was carried out using peripheral blood. This clonotype was obtained from a woman aged 45-65 years with active or convalescent COVID-19. This chain links TRBV12-3 or TRBV12-4 with TRBJ1-4; D is unresolved. CDR3 region: CASSSDRVRLFF. CDR3 in DNA: TGTGCCAGCAGTTCCGATCGCGTGCGGCTGTTTTTT.